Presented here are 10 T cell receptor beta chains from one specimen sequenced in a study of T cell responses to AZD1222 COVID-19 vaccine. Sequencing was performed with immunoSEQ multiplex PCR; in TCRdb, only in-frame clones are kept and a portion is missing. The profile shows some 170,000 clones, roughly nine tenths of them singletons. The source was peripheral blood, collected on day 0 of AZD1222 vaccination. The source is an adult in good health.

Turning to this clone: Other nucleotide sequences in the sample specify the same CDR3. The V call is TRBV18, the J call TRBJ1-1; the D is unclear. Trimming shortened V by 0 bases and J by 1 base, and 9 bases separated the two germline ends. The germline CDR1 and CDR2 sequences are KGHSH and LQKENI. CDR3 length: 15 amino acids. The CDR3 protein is CASSPPAGRNTEAFF. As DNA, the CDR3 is TGTGCCAGCTCACCACCGGCGGGGAGGAACACTGAAGCTTTCTTT.

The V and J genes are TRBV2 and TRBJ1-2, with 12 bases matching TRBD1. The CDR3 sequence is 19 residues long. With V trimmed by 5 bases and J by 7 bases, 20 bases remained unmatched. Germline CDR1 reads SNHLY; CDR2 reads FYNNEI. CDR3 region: CASSFNQLAGTGGVGGYTF. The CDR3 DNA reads TGTGCCAGCAGTTTTAACCAACTAGCCGGGACAGGGGGCGTTGGTGGCTACACCTTC.

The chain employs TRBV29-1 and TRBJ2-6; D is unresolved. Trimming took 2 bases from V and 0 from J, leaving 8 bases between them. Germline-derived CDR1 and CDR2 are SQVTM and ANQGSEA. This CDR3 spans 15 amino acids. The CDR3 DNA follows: TGCAGCGTTGAACTGGCTATCTCTGGGGCCAACGTCCTGACTTTC. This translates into CSVELAISGANVLTF.

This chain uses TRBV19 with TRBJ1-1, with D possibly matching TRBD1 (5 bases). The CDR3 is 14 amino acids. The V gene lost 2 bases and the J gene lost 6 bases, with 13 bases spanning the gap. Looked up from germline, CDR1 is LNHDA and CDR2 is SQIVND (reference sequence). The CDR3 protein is CASSIMWGTSEAFF. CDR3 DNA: TGTGCCAGTAGTATAATGTGGGGGACCTCTGAAGCTTTCTTT. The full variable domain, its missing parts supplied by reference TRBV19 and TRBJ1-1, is DGGITQSPKYLFRKEGQNVTLSCEQNLNHDAMYWYRQDPGQGLRLIYYSQIVNDFQKGDIAEGYSVSREKKESFPLTVTSAQKNPTAFYLCASSIMWGTSEAFFGQGTRLTVV.

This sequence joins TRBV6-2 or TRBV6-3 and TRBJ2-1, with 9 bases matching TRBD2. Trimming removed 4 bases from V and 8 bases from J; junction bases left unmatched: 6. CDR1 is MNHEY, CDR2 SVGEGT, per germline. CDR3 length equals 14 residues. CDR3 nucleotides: TGTGCCAGCAGTTCTAGCGGGACGGTCTATGAGCAGTTCTTC. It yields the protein CASSSSGTVYEQFF.

This CDR3 reads CASSPEVSNQPQHF. The CDR3 region has the DNA TGTGCCAGCAGTCCGGAGGTGAGCAATCAGCCCCAGCATTTT. The rearrangement links TRBV2 to TRBJ1-5; D gene ambiguous. V was clipped by 5 bases and J by 1 base, with 9 bases between them. This CDR3 comprises 14 residues. Per germline, CDR1 SNHLY and CDR2 FYNNEI.

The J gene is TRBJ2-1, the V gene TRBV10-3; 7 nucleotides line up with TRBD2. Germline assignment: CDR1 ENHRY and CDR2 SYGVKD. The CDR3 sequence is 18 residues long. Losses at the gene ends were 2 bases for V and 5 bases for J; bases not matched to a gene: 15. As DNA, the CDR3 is TGTGCCATCAGTGAGACCTTGGCGGGAGTTCCCCCCAACAATGAGCAGTTCTTC. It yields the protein CAISETLAGVPPNNEQFF.

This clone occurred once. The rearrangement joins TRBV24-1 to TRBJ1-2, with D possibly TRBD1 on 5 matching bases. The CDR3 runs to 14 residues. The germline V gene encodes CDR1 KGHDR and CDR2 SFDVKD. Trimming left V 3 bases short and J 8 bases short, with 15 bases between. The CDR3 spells CATSDGPRVEGYTF. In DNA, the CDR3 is TGTGCCACCAGTGATGGGCCCAGGGTGGAAGGCTACACCTTC.

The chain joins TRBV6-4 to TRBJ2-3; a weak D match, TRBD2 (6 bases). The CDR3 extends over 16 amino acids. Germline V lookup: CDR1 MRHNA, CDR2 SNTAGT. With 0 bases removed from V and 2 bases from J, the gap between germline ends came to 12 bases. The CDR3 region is CASSDSEAGPTDTQYF. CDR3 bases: TGTGCCAGCAGTGACTCAGAAGCGGGCCCCACAGATACGCAGTATTTT.

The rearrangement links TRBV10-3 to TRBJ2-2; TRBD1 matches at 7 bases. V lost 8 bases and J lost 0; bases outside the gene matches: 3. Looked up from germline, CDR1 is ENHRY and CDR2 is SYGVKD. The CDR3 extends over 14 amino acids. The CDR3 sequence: CAIEDRPNTGELFF. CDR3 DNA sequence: TGTGCCATCGAGGACAGGCCGAACACCGGGGAGCTGTTTTTT.